This entry describes one T cell receptor (beta chain). Its target is unknown. This entry comes from a study of CD8+ T cells in alopecia areata. The wider study: Patients in the treated group were given tofacitinib by mouth, 5 to 10 mg twice a day.

Sample treatment: oral pan-JAK inhibitor, 5-10 mg twice daily. V lost 0 bases, J lost 5 bases, and 7 bases stayed unmatched. This CDR3 comprises 15 residues. CDR1 and CDR2 (germline): GTSNPN, SVGIG (reference sequence). It was cDNA, reverse transcribed from extracted RNA, that served as the sequencing template. Some clones are missing from TCRdb's copy, which holds only in-frame ones; the method was immunoSEQ multiplex PCR. In the table there are 150,000 to 200,000 clones, approximately 57% of which are singletons. Study-level findings and limits: Lesional scalp exceeded normal scalp in clonality, especially in alopecia totalis/universalis. Sequences from scalp samples also cover resident alphabeta T cells of normal skin.

The sample was CD4+ T cells sorted from blood, taken at week 24, from a patient treated with tofacitinib. This receptor was identified in a human donor with alopecia areata. V usage is TRBV30 and J usage is TRBJ2-5, with 9 bases aligning to TRBD2. The CDR3 reads CAWSVGGGASETQYF. The CDR3 DNA reads TGTGCCTGGAGTGTGGGCGGGGGGGCCTCGGAGACCCAGTACTTC.